The clone carrying this TCR beta chain turned up a few times. As yet, its antigen is unknown. The data belong to a study of T-cell memory formation after mild COVID-19. Study results and limitations: Certain responding clones were present in pre-infection memory, suggesting participation of cross-reactive memory. Among contracting clones, CD4+ were mainly CM/EM and CD8+ enriched in EMRA.

The germline gives CDR1 LGHDT, CDR2 YNNKEL (reference sequence). Trimming removed 5 bases from V and 5 bases from J; junction bases left unmatched: 10. CDR3 length: 15 amino acids. Researchers used 5'RACE with constant-segment primers to make TCR alpha and TCR beta cDNA libraries that carry sample barcodes and UMIs. Each CDR3 protein is one row after TCRdb ran MiXCR on the 5' RACE reads. The sample yields approximately 300,000 distinct CDR3 sequences, roughly 15% seen once. The rearrangement joins TRBV3-1 to TRBJ2-7; 9 nucleotides agree with TRBD1. Sequenced material: PBMCs or a T cell subset sorted from them (not recorded which). The source is a man in his late teens or twenties who had mild COVID-19 (a few samples of this study predate the infection). Cell type and time point are not known. CDR3 protein: CASSLRKGQGDEQYF. DNA of the CDR3: TGTGCCAGCAGCTTAAGGAAGGGACAGGGAGACGAGCAGTACTTC.